This is a list of T cell receptor beta chains from one sample in a study of T cells in Graves' hyperthyroidism and ophthalmopathy. TCRdb independently ran MiXCR on the multiplex PCR reads; one entry per CDR3 protein. The table lists hundreds of thousands of distinct CDR3 sequences, nearly 20% of them singletons. The sample was blood. These receptors all come from a man aged 35 to 55 with Graves' ophthalmopathy. Both conserved end residues are part of each CDR3. A D gene is named only where the DNA matches it firmly. Only part of the rows carry a size: once, few, many, or a class if the clone is expanded.

abundance	d_gene	j_gene	v_gene	CDR3aa	CDR3nt
many	-	TRBJ2-1	TRBV3-1	CASSQALRGQFF	TGTGCCAGCAGCCAAGCATTGAGAGGGCAGTTCTTC
many	-	TRBJ1-5	TRBV18	CASSPTAGGSNQPQHF	TGTGCCAGCTCACCCACTGCGGGTGGTAGCAATCAGCCCCAGCATTTT
many	-	TRBJ2-3	TRBV28	CASSLWGSGADTQYF	TGTGCCAGCAGTTTATGGGGTAGCGGCGCAGATACGCAGTATTTT
many	-	TRBJ2-1	TRBV7-2	CASSLVSPAGNEQFF	TGTGCCAGCAGCTTAGTTAGCCCAGCGGGCAATGAGCAGTTCTTC
-	-	TRBJ1-2	TRBV3-1	CASSQDWGGGASAYGYTF	TGTGCCAGCAGCCAAGATTGGGGAGGGGGGGCCTCGGCCTATGGCTACACCTTC
-	TRBD1	TRBJ2-7	TRBV14	CASSHDKTGHSYEQYF	TGTGCCAGCAGCCATGATAAGACAGGGCACTCCTACGAGCAGTACTTC
once	-	TRBJ1-2	TRBV19	CASMGDNYGYTF	TGTGCCAGTATGGGGGACAACTATGGCTACACCTTC
-	TRBD1	TRBJ2-7	TRBV5-8	CASSVRDRGPYEQYF	TGTGCCAGCAGCGTCCGGGACAGGGGGCCCTACGAGCAGTACTTC
-	-	TRBJ2-3	TRBV7-2	CASSPGQTYGVDTQYF	TGTGCCAGCAGCCCCGGACAGACATACGGGGTAGATACGCAGTATTTT
-	-	TRBJ2-1	TRBV4-2	CASSQGVGTALYNEQFF	TGTGCCAGCAGCCAAGGGGTAGGGACCGCCCTTTACAATGAGCAGTTCTTC
few	TRBD2	TRBJ2-2	TRBV3-1	CASSQAAGRGNTGELFF	TGTGCCAGCAGCCAAGCGGCAGGGAGGGGGAACACCGGGGAGCTGTTTTTT
few	-	TRBJ1-4	TRBV6-1	CASQRRGFNEKLFF	TGTGCCAGCCAGAGAAGAGGTTTCAATGAAAAACTGTTTTTT
few	TRBD2	TRBJ2-1	TRBV12-3/TRBV12-4	CASRPGTSGGGYYNEQFF	TGTGCCAGCAGACCCGGGACTAGCGGGGGGGGTTACTACAATGAGCAGTTCTTC
few	-	TRBJ1-5	TRBV12-3/TRBV12-4	CASSFRTSQPQHF	TGTGCCAGCAGTTTTAGGACAAGTCAGCCCCAGCATTTT
-	-	TRBJ2-1	TRBV30	CASDTLGTLYNEQFF	TGTGCCTCGGACACGCTCGGAACCCTCTACAATGAGCAGTTCTTC
few	-	TRBJ2-2	TRBV20-1	CSARDRAGANTGELFF	TGCAGTGCTAGAGATCGGGCAGGGGCGAACACCGGGGAGCTGTTTTTT
many	-	TRBJ2-5	TRBV30	CAWSVLEQAQETQYF	TGTGCCTGGAGTGTATTGGAACAGGCCCAAGAGACCCAGTACTTC
-	-	TRBJ1-6	TRBV9	CASSVGNEGRNSPLHF	TGTGCCAGCAGCGTAGGTAACGAGGGGCGAAATTCACCCCTCCACTTT
few	TRBD2	TRBJ2-1	TRBV7-8	CASSTTSGGDEQFF	TGTGCCAGCAGCACGACTAGCGGGGGGGATGAGCAGTTCTTC
many	-	TRBJ1-2	TRBV7-2	CASSLAWARGGYTF	TGTGCCAGCAGCTTAGCTTGGGCTCGGGGTGGCTACACCTTC
-	-	TRBJ2-1	TRBV30	CAWSPWGGSYNEQFF	TGTGCCTGGAGCCCCTGGGGCGGCTCCTACAATGAGCAGTTCTTC
many	-	TRBJ2-5	TRBV5-6	CASSSSVETQYF	TGTGCCAGCAGCTCATCCGTAGAGACCCAGTACTTC
few	-	TRBJ2-1	TRBV24-1	CATSDPITEQFF	TGTGCCACCAGTGATCCCATTACCGAGCAGTTCTTC
many	TRBD1	TRBJ2-7	TRBV7-3	CASSPGTESSYEQYF	TGTGCCAGCAGCCCCGGGACAGAGAGCTCCTACGAGCAGTACTTC
few	TRBD2	TRBJ2-2	TRBV12-3/TRBV12-4	CASRKGTSGTNTGELFF	TGTGCCAGCAGAAAGGGGACTAGCGGGACGAACACCGGGGAGCTGTTTTTT
-	TRBD1	TRBJ2-3	TRBV25-1	CASSELQGPTDTQYF	TGTGCCAGCAGTGAATTACAGGGGCCCACAGATACGCAGTATTTT
-	TRBD1	TRBJ2-1	TRBV5-1	CASSPTGPLTVEQFF	TGCGCCAGCAGCCCGACAGGGCCCCTTACAGTGGAGCAGTTCTTC
few	TRBD2	TRBJ2-1	TRBV11-2	CASGYPPTGTSGSEDEQFF	TGTGCCAGCGGATACCCCCCTACCGGGACTAGCGGGAGTGAGGATGAGCAGTTCTTC
many	TRBD1	TRBJ1-1	TRBV29-1	CSATGQVNTEAFF	TGCAGCGCTACCGGACAGGTGAACACTGAAGCTTTCTTT
many	-	TRBJ1-1	TRBV7-2	CASSPGGALNTEAFF	TGTGCCAGCAGCCCCGGAGGAGCCCTGAACACTGAAGCTTTCTTT
few	-	TRBJ2-1	TRBV29-1	CSGNLGRVKQFF	TGCAGCGGGAATCTGGGCAGGGTAAAGCAGTTCTTC
-	-	TRBJ1-2	TRBV5-8	CASSLRVGGYTF	TGTGCCAGCAGCTTACGGGTGGGGGGCTACACCTTC
many	TRBD1	TRBJ2-4	TRBV11-2	CASSPWTGTDIQYF	TGTGCCAGCAGCCCCTGGACAGGGACGGACATTCAGTACTTC
few	-	TRBJ1-5	TRBV7-8	CASSLVGRRSNQPQHF	TGTGCCAGCAGCTTAGTGGGGCGTAGGAGCAATCAGCCCCAGCATTTT
many	TRBD2	TRBJ2-7	TRBV20-1	CSADLSGSRRNEQYF	TGCAGTGCTGACCTAAGCGGGAGTCGCCGTAACGAGCAGTACTTC
few	-	TRBJ2-1	TRBV11-2	CASSFNRASYNEQFF	TGTGCCAGCAGTTTTAACAGGGCATCCTACAATGAGCAGTTCTTC
many	-	TRBJ2-5	TRBV2	CASRGYETQYF	TGTGCCAGCAGGGGTTACGAGACCCAGTACTTC
-	-	TRBJ1-1	TRBV19	CASSPQSRNTEAFF	TGTGCCAGTAGCCCCCAGTCGAGGAACACTGAAGCTTTCTTT
many	TRBD1	TRBJ1-5	TRBV28	CASRIETGDGQPQHF	TGTGCCAGCAGGATCGAAACAGGGGATGGTCAGCCCCAGCATTTT
many	TRBD1	TRBJ2-3	TRBV5-1	CASSRDGTGLTDTQYF	TGCGCCAGCAGCCGCGACGGGACAGGGCTGACAGATACGCAGTATTTT